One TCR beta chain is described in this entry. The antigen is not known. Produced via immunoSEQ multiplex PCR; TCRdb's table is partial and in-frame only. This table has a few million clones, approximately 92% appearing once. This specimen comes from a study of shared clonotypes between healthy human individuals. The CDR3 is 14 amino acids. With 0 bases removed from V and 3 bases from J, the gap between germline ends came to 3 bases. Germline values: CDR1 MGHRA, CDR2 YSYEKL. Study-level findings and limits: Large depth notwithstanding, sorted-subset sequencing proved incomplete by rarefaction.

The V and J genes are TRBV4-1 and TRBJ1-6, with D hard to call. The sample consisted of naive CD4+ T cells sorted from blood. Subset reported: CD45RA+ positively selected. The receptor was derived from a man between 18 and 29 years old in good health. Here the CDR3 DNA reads TGCGCCAGCAGCCAAGAAAACTATAATTCACCCCTCCACTTT. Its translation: CASSQENYNSPLHF.